This T cell receptor (beta chain) is drawn from a study of T cell responses to AZD1222 COVID-19 vaccine. Overall study context: Pooled together were second doses at about 4 or about 12 weeks. Findings and limits, study-wide: It was only a handful of AZD1222 recipients who were seropositive at baseline. Spike-specific TCR breadth and depth went up after people got two AZD1222 doses. The donor group comprised mostly white British people and more females; the analysis possibly underestimated clonal diversity.

Germline V gives CDR1 MNHEY, CDR2 SVGEGT. Deletions cut 1 base from V and 5 bases from J, with 8 bases between. This CDR3 spans 13 amino acids. Comments on this clone: The antigen is not known.

Assay: immunoSEQ multiplex PCR; the TCRdb copy retains only in-frame clones and omits some. The sample has 90,000 to 150,000 clones; 70% to 90% are singletons. The chain is built from TRBV6-2 or TRBV6-3 and TRBJ2-5, with D perhaps TRBD1 (5 bases). The clonotype originates from an adult in good health. The material sequenced was peripheral blood, taken on day 0 of AZD1222 vaccination. This CDR3 reads CASSYWGSETQYF. CDR3 nucleotides: TGTGCCAGCAGTTACTGGGGCTCGGAGACCCAGTACTTC.